The T cell receptor beta chain described here comes from a study of regulatory T cells in long-lasting Graves disease. iRepertoire HTBI primers and Arm-PCR of CDR3 regions built TCR beta libraries. TCRdb re-called the multiplex PCR reads with MiXCR, one entry per CDR3 protein. The table has hundreds of thousands of distinct CDR3 sequences, around 20% seen once. This sample's time point: persistent/refractory GD, antithyroid drugs over 5 years with positive TRAb. After RNA was extracted from PBMCs, the TCR library was made from it. Criteria from the American Thyroid Association guidelines were applied to diagnose Graves' disease. Germline V CDR1 and CDR2: MGHRA, YSYEKL. This CDR3 spans 13 amino acids. V lost 3 bases and J lost 5, with 8 bases in between.

The TCR comes from a female donor with Graves disease. Sequenced here: peripheral blood mononuclear cells (PBMCs), sampled when the disease was refractory, from a patient treated with antithyroid drugs. The chain uses TRBV4-1 and TRBJ2-1; D call uncertain. CDR3 protein: CASSHPQDNEQFF. CDR3 nucleotides: TGCGCCAGCAGCCATCCCCAGGACAATGAGCAGTTCTTC.